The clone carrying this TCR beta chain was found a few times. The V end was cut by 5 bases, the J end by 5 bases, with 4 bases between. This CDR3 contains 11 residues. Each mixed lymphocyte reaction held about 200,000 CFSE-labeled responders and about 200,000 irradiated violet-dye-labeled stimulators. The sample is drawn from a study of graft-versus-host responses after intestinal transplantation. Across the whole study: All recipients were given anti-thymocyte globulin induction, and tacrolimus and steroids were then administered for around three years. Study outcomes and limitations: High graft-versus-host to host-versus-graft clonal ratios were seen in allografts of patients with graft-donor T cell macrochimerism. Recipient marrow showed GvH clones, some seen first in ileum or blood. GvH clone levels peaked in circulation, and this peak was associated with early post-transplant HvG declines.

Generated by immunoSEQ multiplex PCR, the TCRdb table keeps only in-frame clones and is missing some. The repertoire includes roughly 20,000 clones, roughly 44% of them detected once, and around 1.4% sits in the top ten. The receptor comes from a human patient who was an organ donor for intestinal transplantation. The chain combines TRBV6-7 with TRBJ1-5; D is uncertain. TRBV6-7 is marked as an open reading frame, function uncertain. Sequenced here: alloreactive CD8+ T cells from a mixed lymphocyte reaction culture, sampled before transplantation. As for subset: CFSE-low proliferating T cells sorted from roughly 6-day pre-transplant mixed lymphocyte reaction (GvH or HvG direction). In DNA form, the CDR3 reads TGTGCCAGCAGTCTCGATCAGCCCCAGCATTTT. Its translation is CASSLDQPQHF.